Listed here is a single T cell receptor (beta chain). The sample comes from a study of T-cell memory formation after mild COVID-19. Germline assignment: CDR1 DFQATT and CDR2 SNEGSKA (reference sequence). V shed 3 bases and J shed 9 bases, with 12 bases lying between them. CDR3 length: 12 amino acids. TCRdb reprocessed the 5' RACE reads via MiXCR and lists one record per CDR3 protein. The data show more than 450,000 distinct CDR3 sequences, approximately 18% seen once. The rearrangement joins TRBV20-1 to TRBJ2-1; D gene uncertain. Sequences were obtained from PBMCs or a T cell subset sorted from them (not recorded which). The source of this sequence is an adult woman who had mild COVID-19 (a few samples of this study predate the infection). Cell type and time point are not known. The DNA of the CDR3 is TGCAGTGCTAGTATTTTGCTAGGTGAGCAGTTCTTC. As protein: CSASILLGEQFF.